The following is a T cell receptor (beta chain) sequence with its context. Its cognate antigen is unknown. The source of the sample is a study of STAT3 mutations in large granular lymphocyte leukemia. Points from the study as a whole: Every T-LGLL patient had at least one immunodominant TCRbeta clonotype.

Method: immunoSEQ multiplex PCR; TCRdb's copy keeps in-frame clones and lacks some. In the table there are approximately 10,000 clones, 70% to 80% of which are singletons. CDR3 length: 14 residues. Trimming took off 5 bases at V and 5 bases at J, with 15 bases between the two ends. Per the germline V gene, CDR1 is SGHTA and CDR2 is FQGNSA. The sequenced sample consisted of peripheral blood mononuclear cells. The TCR was taken from a man between 60 and 75 years old with T-cell large granular lymphocyte leukemia. Some clones in this sample may be carry-over from other donors' samples. The chain carries TRBV7-2 and TRBJ2-5, with D unresolved. The CDR3 loop reads CASSRDGARETQYF. In DNA form, the CDR3 reads TGTGCCAGCAGCCGTGACGGAGCCAGGGAGACCCAGTACTTC.